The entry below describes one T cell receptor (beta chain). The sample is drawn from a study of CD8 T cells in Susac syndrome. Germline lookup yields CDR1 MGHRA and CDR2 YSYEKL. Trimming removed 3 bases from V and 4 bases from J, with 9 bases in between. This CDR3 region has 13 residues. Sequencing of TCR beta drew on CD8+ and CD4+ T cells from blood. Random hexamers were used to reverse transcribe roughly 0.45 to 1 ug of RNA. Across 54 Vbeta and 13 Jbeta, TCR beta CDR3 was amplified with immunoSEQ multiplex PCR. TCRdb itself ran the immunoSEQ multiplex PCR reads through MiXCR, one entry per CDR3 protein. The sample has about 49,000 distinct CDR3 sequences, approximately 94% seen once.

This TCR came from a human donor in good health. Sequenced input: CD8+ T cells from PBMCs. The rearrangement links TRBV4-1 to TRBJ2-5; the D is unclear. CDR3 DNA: TGCGCCAGCAGCCAGCTAGTTACAGAGACCCAGTACTTC. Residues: CASSQLVTETQYF.